These 21 T cell receptor beta chains share one sample of origin, sequenced in a study of T cell changes during pregnancy in multiple sclerosis. The method was immunoSEQ multiplex PCR; TCRdb's version includes in-frame clones alone and lacks a portion of them. Seen here are 60,000 to 75,000 clones, roughly nine tenths observed once, and the top ten hold about 0.85%. Sequencing was performed on peripheral blood, taken before pregnancy. The receptors were sampled from a female donor with multiple sclerosis, enrolled in a pregnancy study.

V gene TRBV2 combines with J gene TRBJ1-1; D unresolved. The germline gives CDR1 SNHLY, CDR2 FYNNEI. The V gene lost 3 bases and the J gene lost 1 base, with 12 bases spanning the gap. The CDR3 has 15 amino acids. The CDR3 DNA reads as TGTGCCAGCAGTGACAAGGGAGAAAAGAACACTGAAGCTTTCTTT. Translated: CASSDKGEKNTEAFF.

The chain carries TRBV5-1 and TRBJ1-2; D is perhaps TRBD1 (5 bases). The CDR3 loop spans 13 amino acids. CDR1 and CDR2 from the germline V gene are SGHRS and YFSETQ. The ends were cut back, 6 bases at V and 6 bases at J, with 15 bases in the middle. CDR3 coding DNA: TGCGCCAGCAAGGCCACAGGCCTAGATGGCTACACCTTC. Protein sequence: CASKATGLDGYTF.

V usage is TRBV5-1 and J usage is TRBJ2-5; 9 bases map to TRBD2. CDR1 and CDR2 (germline): SGHRS, YFSETQ. The CDR3 totals 15 residues. The trim removed 0 bases at V and 5 bases at J, leaving 5 bases unmatched. Here the CDR3 DNA reads TGCGCCAGCAGCTTGGGAGCGGGGGGATCGGAGACCCAGTACTTC. It specifies CASSLGAGGSETQYF.

The J gene is TRBJ2-7, the V gene TRBV5-1, with 9 positions matching TRBD1. V was pared by 3 bases and J by 4 bases, with 5 bases of the junction left unmatched. This CDR3 comprises 14 residues. The germline V gene has CDR1 SGHRS and CDR2 YFSETQ. This CDR3 reads CASSSDRGLYEQYF. The CDR3 region has the DNA TGCGCCAGCAGCTCGGACAGGGGACTGTACGAGCAGTACTTC.

V gene TRBV6-5 combines with J gene TRBJ2-7; tentative D call: TRBD2 (5 bases). Deletions cut 2 bases from V and 6 bases from J, with 14 bases between. This CDR3 region has 14 residues. Germline CDR1 is MNHEY and CDR2 is SVGAGI. CDR3 DNA sequence: TGTGCCAGCAGTTACCTAGGGAGCGTGGGCGAGCAGTACTTC. Protein: CASSYLGSVGEQYF.

The chain recombines TRBV5-6 with TRBJ2-5; no clear D. The V gene lost 0 bases and the J gene lost 7 bases, with 4 bases spanning the gap. This CDR3 has 11 amino acids. Germline lookup yields CDR1 SGHDT and CDR2 YYEEEE. This chain's CDR3 is CASSLAGTQYF. The CDR3 DNA sequence: TGTGCCAGCAGCTTGGCGGGGACCCAGTACTTC.

The chain couples TRBV5-1 to TRBJ2-1, with D perhaps TRBD2 (5 bases). The CDR3 is made up of 12 amino acids. In germline, CDR1 is SGHRS, CDR2 YFSETQ. Trimming removed 0 bases from V and 7 bases from J, with 5 bases in between. CDR3 nucleotide sequence: TGCGCCAGCAGCTTGGCGGGAAATGAGCAGTTCTTC. Its translation: CASSLAGNEQFF. Filled out from reference TRBV5-1 and TRBJ2-1, the complete variable domain reads KAGVTQTPRYLIKTRGQQVTLSCSPISGHRSVSWYQQTPGQGLQFLFEYFSETQRNKGNFPGRFSGRQFSNSRSEMNVSTLELGDSALYLCASSLAGNEQFFGPGTRLTVL.

This chain's CDR3 is CASTTKTGSYEQYF. In nucleotides, the CDR3 is TGTGCCAGCACCACTAAGACAGGCTCCTACGAGCAGTACTTC. The chain links TRBV5-6 to TRBJ2-7; TRBD1 is a possible D gene (6 bases). This CDR3 region has 14 residues. Germline V lookup: CDR1 SGHDT, CDR2 YYEEEE. V was shortened by 6 bases and J by 0 bases, with 13 bases between the two germline ends.

The chain combines TRBV11-3 with TRBJ2-1; D unresolved. CDR1 is SGHNT, CDR2 YENEEA, per germline. Trimming shortened V by 1 base and J by 8 bases, and 18 bases separated the two germline ends. CDR3 size: 16 residues. The CDR3 region has the DNA TGTGCCAGCAGCTTAGGAGTGAACCCTATCTCCGATGAGCAGTTCTTC. Residues: CASSLGVNPISDEQFF. Using reference TRBV11-3 and TRBJ2-1 for the parts outside the CDR3, the full variable domain is EAGVVQSPRYKIIEKKQPVAFWCNPISGHNTLYWYLQNLGQGPELLIRYENEEAVDDSQLPKDRFSAERLKGVDSTLKIQPAELGDSAVYLCASSLGVNPISDEQFFGPGTRLTVL.

This sequence joins TRBV18 and TRBJ1-3; 7 bases align to TRBD1. Germline V gives CDR1 KGHSH, CDR2 LQKENI. Trimming cost V 6 bases and J 0 bases; bases outside gene matches: 11. The CDR3 contains 17 residues. CDR3 residues: CASSQLPGQTSGNTIYF. The CDR3 DNA reads as TGTGCCAGCTCTCAACTACCGGGACAGACCTCTGGAAACACCATATATTTT.

The chain links TRBV5-6 to TRBJ1-4; the match to TRBD1 covers 8 bases. Germline values: CDR1 SGHDT, CDR2 YYEEEE. This CDR3 has 15 amino acids. Trimming took 3 bases from V and 3 from J; bases not matched to a gene: 4. The CDR3 bases are TGTGCCAGCAGCTCGCTGGACAGGGCTAATGAAAAACTGTTTTTT. As protein: CASSSLDRANEKLFF.

The chain couples TRBV7-2 to TRBJ2-3; D possibly corresponds to TRBD1 (6 bases). Germline CDR1 SGHTA, CDR2 FQGNSA. The CDR3 runs to 16 residues. Trimming stripped 1 base from V and 2 bases from J, with 13 bases between. As DNA, the CDR3 is TGTGCCAGCAGCTTAGTTACAGGGATGGTCACAGATACGCAGTATTTT. Its translation is CASSLVTGMVTDTQYF.

The J gene is TRBJ2-7, the V gene TRBV4-2; 9 bases match TRBD1. Germline V lookup: CDR1 LGHNA, CDR2 YNFKEQ. J gave up 3 bases and V 1 base, and 7 bases lay outside the gene matches. The CDR3 has 16 amino acids. The CDR3 DNA sequence: TGTGCCAGCAGCCAAGCAGGACAGGGGCCCCTCTACGAGCAGTACTTC. This sequence encodes CASSQAGQGPLYEQYF.

This rearrangement joins TRBV23-1 to TRBJ1-3; TRBD1 matches at 9 bases. TRBV23-1 is marked as an open reading frame, function uncertain. The trim removed 4 bases at V and 0 bases at J, leaving 4 bases unmatched. The CDR3 contains 16 residues. The CDR3 protein is CASSPQGAHSGNTIYF. As DNA, the CDR3 is TGCGCCAGCAGTCCACAGGGGGCACACTCTGGAAACACCATATATTTT.

This clone has only one observation. The chain couples TRBV29-1 to TRBJ2-4; D uncertain. CDR1 is SQVTM and CDR2 is ANQGSEA in the germline V gene. Between the trimmed V and J ends, which lost 4 bases and 3 bases, there was a span of 10 bases. The CDR3 has 13 amino acids. The CDR3 DNA follows: TGCAGCGTTGTCGAGATTTACAAAAACATTCAGTACTTC. This codes for CSVVEIYKNIQYF.

Here the CDR3 DNA reads TGTGCCAGCAGTGACCTGTACGGGGCCTACAATGAGCAGTTCTTC. Translation gives CASSDLYGAYNEQFF. The chain uses TRBV6-1 and TRBJ2-1; the D gene is possibly TRBD2 (5 bases). Germline V gene sequence: CDR1 MNHNS, CDR2 SASEGT. The CDR3 sequence is 15 residues long. Trimming took off 3 bases at V and 2 bases at J, with 11 bases between the two ends.

This chain links TRBV19 with TRBJ1-2; 9 nucleotides agree with TRBD1. CDR3 length: 14 residues. J gave up 6 bases and V 7 bases, and 9 bases lay outside the gene matches. CDR1 and CDR2 from the germline V gene are LNHDA and SQIVND (reference sequence). CDR3 residues: CASTLGDRGNGYTF. CDR3 DNA: TGTGCCAGTACCTTGGGCGACAGGGGGAATGGCTACACCTTC. The full variable domain, with the rest looked up from reference TRBV19 and TRBJ1-2, is DGGITQSPKYLFRKEGQNVTLSCEQNLNHDAMYWYRQDPGQGLRLIYYSQIVNDFQKGDIAEGYSVSREKKESFPLTVTSAQKNPTAFYLCASTLGDRGNGYTFGSGTRLTVV.

The genes are TRBV7-9 and TRBJ2-1, with TRBD2 matching 15 bases. CDR1 and CDR2 from the germline V gene are SEHNR and FQNEAQ (reference sequence). V was pared by 5 bases and J by 4 bases, with 6 bases of the junction left unmatched. This CDR3 is built from 17 residues. The CDR3 loop reads CASSVGGLAGGYNEQFF. The CDR3 DNA reads TGTGCCAGCAGCGTCGGGGGACTAGCGGGGGGTTACAATGAGCAGTTCTTC.

The chain joins TRBV20-1 to TRBJ1-1; D is uncertain. CDR1 and CDR2 (germline): DFQATT, SNEGSKA (reference sequence). The CDR3 runs 10 residues. V was trimmed by 1 base and J by 8 bases, leaving 5 bases between them. CDR3 region: CSARGQEAFF. CDR3 coding DNA: TGCAGTGCTAGAGGGCAGGAAGCTTTCTTT.

This chain connects TRBV10-1 to TRBJ1-3; 8 bases match TRBD1. V gave up 3 bases and J gave up 0 bases; unmatched junction bases: 13. Germline CDR1 WNHNN, CDR2 SYGVQD (reference sequence). The CDR3 consists of 19 residues. In nucleotides, the CDR3 is TGCGCCAGCAGTGACCCCGCAGCCAGGGGGCGAGGCTCTGGAAACACCATATATTTT. It encodes CASSDPAARGRGSGNTIYF.

The gene calls are TRBV19 and TRBJ1-2, with 7 bases that match TRBD1. Trimming removed 5 bases from V and 3 bases from J; junction bases left unmatched: 3. The CDR3 is 13 residues long. CDR1 and CDR2 (germline): LNHDA, SQIVND (reference sequence). This CDR3 reads CASSPQGYYGYTF. For the CDR3, the DNA is TGTGCCAGTAGTCCACAGGGGTACTATGGCTACACCTTC.